Below, 13 T cell receptor beta chains from the same sample are listed, as sequenced in a study of shared clonotypes between healthy human individuals. Profiling relied on immunoSEQ multiplex PCR, and the TCRdb table lists in-frame clones only, not all of them. The table records 2 million to 3 million clones, over 85% of them present only once. The sample was naive CD4+ T cells sorted from blood. Subset of the sample: CD45RA+ positively selected. The receptors derive from a man younger than 35 in good health.

This clone was detected a few times. DNA for the CDR3: TGTGCCAGCAGTCCAGATCAGGGTTATCAGCCCCAGCATTTT. Amino acid sequence: CASSPDQGYQPQHF. The chain links TRBV27 to TRBJ1-5, with a possible D match to TRBD1 (5 bases). The CDR3 consists of 14 residues. CDR1 is MNHEY and CDR2 is SMNVEV in the germline V gene (reference sequence). Trimming stripped 5 bases from V and 5 bases from J, with 13 bases between.

J is TRBJ2-5 and V is TRBV7-9, with 11 positions matching TRBD2. Germline V CDR1 and CDR2: SEHNR, FQNEAQ (reference sequence). V was pared by 5 bases and J by 2 bases, with 7 bases of the junction left unmatched. This CDR3 comprises 16 residues. This chain's CDR3 is CASSPRGTSGQETQYF. The CDR3 nucleotides are TGTGCCAGCAGCCCCCGGGGGACTAGCGGACAAGAGACCCAGTACTTC.

The chain joins TRBV15 to TRBJ1-2; no clear D. Germline-derived CDR1 and CDR2 are LNHNV and YYDKDF (reference sequence). The CDR3 totals 12 residues. V lost 1 base to trimming and J lost 10 bases, with 10 bases between them. The CDR3 bases are TGTGCCACCAGCAGAGGTACCCCGTTCTACACCTTC. It specifies CATSRGTPFYTF.

The chain uses TRBV5-6 and TRBJ1-3; perhaps TRBD1 as D (5 bases). Germline assignment: CDR1 SGHDT and CDR2 YYEEEE. This CDR3 contains 17 residues. Trimming removed 0 bases at V and 0 bases at J, with 13 bases between. The CDR3 protein is CASSLAPPDSSGNTIYF. Here the CDR3 DNA reads TGTGCCAGCAGCTTGGCCCCCCCCGACAGCTCTGGAAACACCATATATTTT.

This rearrangement joins TRBV28 to TRBJ1-5; a weak D match, TRBD1 (5 bases). Germline CDR1 is MDHEN and CDR2 is SYDVKM. This CDR3 is 14 amino acids long. Trimming took off 2 bases at V and 3 bases at J, with 8 bases between the two ends. CDR3 region: CASSLTGPNQPQHF. The CDR3 region has the DNA TGTGCCAGCAGTTTAACGGGGCCCAATCAGCCCCAGCATTTT.

The chain carries TRBV7-2 and TRBJ1-5, with a possible D match to TRBD1 (5 bases). CDR3 length: 15 residues. Trimming took off 5 bases at V and 0 bases at J, with 11 bases between the two ends. Germline-derived CDR1 and CDR2 are SGHTA and FQGNSA. The chain's CDR3 is CASSPGPVSNQPQHF. CDR3 sequence (DNA): TGTGCCAGCAGCCCAGGGCCGGTTAGCAATCAGCCCCAGCATTTT.

The CDR3: CAISESGPTNSPLHF. The CDR3 nucleotides read TGTGCCATCAGTGAGTCGGGGCCCACTAATTCACCCCTCCACTTT. The chain is built from TRBV10-3 and TRBJ1-6; TRBD1 might be the D (5 bases). The germline gives CDR1 ENHRY, CDR2 SYGVKD. This CDR3 spans 15 amino acids. Trimming removed 0 bases at V and 6 bases at J, with 9 bases between.

V usage is TRBV2 and J usage is TRBJ2-7; 9 positions match TRBD2. Trimming removed 5 bases from V and 2 bases from J; junction bases left unmatched: 7. This CDR3 comprises 15 residues. Germline assignment: CDR1 SNHLY and CDR2 FYNNEI. CDR3 sequence (DNA): TGTGCCAGCAGTCTTAGCGGGAGCCCTCCCTACGAGCAGTACTTC. This sequence encodes CASSLSGSPPYEQYF.

The chain employs TRBV5-1 and TRBJ2-7, with unresolved D. Germline V gene sequence: CDR1 SGHRS, CDR2 YFSETQ. With 1 base removed from V and 2 bases from J, the gap between germline ends came to 19 bases. The CDR3 length is 17 residues. Here the CDR3 reads CASSLFGPTLRAYEQYF. In DNA form, the CDR3 reads TGCGCCAGCAGCTTGTTTGGGCCCACATTAAGGGCCTACGAGCAGTACTTC.

This chain connects TRBV5-1 to TRBJ1-3, with D perhaps matching TRBD1 (6 bases). The CDR3 has 15 amino acids. Looked up from germline, CDR1 is SGHRS and CDR2 is YFSETQ. With 1 base removed from V and 3 bases from J, the gap between germline ends came to 11 bases. The CDR3 coding sequence is TGCGCCAGCAGCTTGCTGGGGGCGCGTGGAAACACCATATATTTT. Translation: CASSLLGARGNTIYF. Using reference TRBV5-1 and TRBJ1-3 for the parts outside the CDR3, the full variable domain is KAGVTQTPRYLIKTRGQQVTLSCSPISGHRSVSWYQQTPGQGLQFLFEYFSETQRNKGNFPGRFSGRQFSNSRSEMNVSTLELGDSALYLCASSLLGARGNTIYFGEGSWLTVV.

CDR3 loop: CASSLEGAGFYEQYF. The CDR3 coding sequence is TGTGCCAGCAGTTTAGAGGGGGCAGGATTCTACGAGCAGTACTTC. The V gene is TRBV28, the J gene TRBJ2-7; 7 bases align to TRBD1. Trimming cost V 2 bases and J 3 bases; bases outside gene matches: 7. The CDR3 covers 15 residues. Germline CDR1 is MDHEN and CDR2 is SYDVKM.

A single count supports this clone. J is TRBJ1-4 and V is TRBV7-2; the match to TRBD1 covers 7 bases. The CDR3 consists of 15 residues. The V gene end was trimmed by 5 bases and the J gene end by 5 bases; junction bases not matched to a gene: 8. CDR1 is SGHTA, CDR2 FQGNSA, per germline. Here the CDR3 reads CASSLPPGQNEKLFF. Here the CDR3 DNA reads TGTGCCAGCAGCCTCCCACCGGGACAGAATGAAAAACTGTTTTTT. The full variable domain, completed using reference TRBV7-2 and TRBJ1-4, is GAGVSQSPSNKVTEKGKDVELRCDPISGHTALYWYRQSLGQGLEFLIYFQGNSAPDKSGLPSDRFSAERTGGSVSTLTIQRTQQEDSAVYLCASSLPPGQNEKLFFGSGTQLSVL.

The chain combines TRBV21-1 with TRBJ2-3. TRBV21-1 is a pseudogene. The CDR3 is 9 residues long. CDR3 nucleotides: TGTGCCAGCTTAGATACGCAGTATTTT. Its protein is CASLDTQYF.